This T cell receptor (beta chain) was sequenced during a study of blood T cell repertoires in COVID-19. Whole-study context: Collection of acute and convalescent COVID-19 samples took place in the United States, Italy and Spain. From T cells, B-cell-depleted T cells, or PBMCs came the material, which was cDNA or gDNA.

The CDR3 loop spans 16 amino acids. CDR1 is SQVTM, CDR2 ANQGSEA, per germline. The V segment lost 6 bases and the J segment 4 bases; nucleotides outside the gene matches: 15. Authors' methods: Amplifying reference gene primers gave estimates of nucleated cell counts. The method was immunoSEQ multiplex PCR; TCRdb's version includes in-frame clones alone and lacks a portion of them. That table furnishes V, J and clone size, whereas the DNA furnished D and trimming. The sample consists of under 150,000 clones, 85% of them appearing once. The specimen was peripheral blood. This TCR derives from a human donor in a cohort sampled during active COVID-19. The rearrangement uses TRBV29-1 and TRBJ1-1; 9 bases map to TRBD1. The CDR3 is CSVDTGGPLIRTEAFF. As DNA, the CDR3 is TGCAGCGTCGATACAGGGGGCCCGTTAATTCGCACTGAAGCTTTCTTT.